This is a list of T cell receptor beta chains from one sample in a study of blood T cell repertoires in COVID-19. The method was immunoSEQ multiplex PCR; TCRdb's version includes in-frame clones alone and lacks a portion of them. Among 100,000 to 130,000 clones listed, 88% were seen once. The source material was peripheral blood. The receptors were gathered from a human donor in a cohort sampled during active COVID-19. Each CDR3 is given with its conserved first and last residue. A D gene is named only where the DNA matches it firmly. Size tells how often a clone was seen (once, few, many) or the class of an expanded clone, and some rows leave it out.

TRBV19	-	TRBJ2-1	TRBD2	CASATSGGGDEQFF	TGTGCCAGCGCTACTAGCGGGGGTGGGGATGAGCAGTTCTTC
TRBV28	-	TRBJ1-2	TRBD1	CASRIPDRSVGYTF	TGTGCCAGCAGAATCCCGGACAGGTCGGTAGGCTACACCTTC
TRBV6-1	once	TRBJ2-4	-	CASSEPERDSPYF	TGTGCCAGCAGTGAACCTGAAAGGGACTCACCGTACTTC
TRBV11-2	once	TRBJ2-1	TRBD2	CASSLERTSIYDEQFF	TGTGCCAGCAGCTTAGAACGGACTAGCATTTACGATGAGCAGTTCTTC
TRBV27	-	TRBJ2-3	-	CASRESTGTDTQYF	TGTGCCAGCAGGGAATCCACAGGGACCGATACGCAGTATTTT
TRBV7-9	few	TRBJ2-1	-	CASSFGHEQFF	TGTGCCAGCAGCTTCGGACACGAGCAGTTCTTC
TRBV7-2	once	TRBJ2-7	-	CASSLQGSTYEQYF	TGTGCCAGCAGCTTACAGGGCAGTACCTACGAGCAGTACTTC
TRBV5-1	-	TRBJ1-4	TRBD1	CASSSTHGTGGNEKLFF	TGCGCCAGCAGCTCTACTCATGGGACAGGGGGTAATGAAAAACTGTTTTTT
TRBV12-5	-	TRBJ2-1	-	CASGLVSAGPPKQFF	TGTGCTAGTGGTTTGGTATCTGCAGGGCCTCCAAAGCAGTTCTTC
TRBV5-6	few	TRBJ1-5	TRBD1	CASSETGQGVQPQHF	TGTGCCAGCAGCGAGACGGGACAGGGTGTTCAGCCCCAGCATTTT
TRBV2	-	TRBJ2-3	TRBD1	CASSEASRQGYGTDTQYF	TGTGCCAGCAGTGAAGCGAGTCGACAGGGATACGGCACAGATACGCAGTATTTT
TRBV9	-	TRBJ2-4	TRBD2	CASTPPGLAGGGNIQYF	TGTGCCAGCACCCCGCCGGGGCTAGCGGGGGGCGGAAACATTCAGTACTTC
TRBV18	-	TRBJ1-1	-	CASSPRAFSEAFF	TGTGCCAGCTCACCACGGGCGTTCAGTGAAGCTTTCTTT
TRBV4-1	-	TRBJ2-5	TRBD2	CASSRGGGQETQYF	TGCGCCAGCAGCCGCGGGGGGGGCCAAGAGACCCAGTACTTC